By share, the clone carrying this TCR beta chain ranks as medium-sized. Its antigen is currently unknown. This sample was included in a study of T cells after posttransplantation cyclophosphamide. Overall study results and limits: After PTCy, TRB diversity resembled that of CNI/methotrexate controls. Later blood repertoires were often dominated by clones from the donor CD8+ memory compartment.

TCRdb's table, derived via immunoSEQ multiplex PCR, lists solely in-frame clones and lacks some. The sample includes roughly 7,200 clones, none of them occurring once. V dropped 6 bases and J dropped 8; count of bases not matched to a gene: 8. There are 14 residues in the CDR3. Per germline, CDR1 MNHNY and CDR2 SVGAGI (reference sequence). Treatment was busulfan-fludarabine conditioning, a marrow graft, and cyclophosphamide on days +3 and +4. The V gene is TRBV6-6, the J gene TRBJ2-1; 9 nucleotides agree with TRBD1. The sequence derives from a female patient aged 45-65 years who received an allogeneic stem cell transplant from an unrelated donor, was CMV-positive, and had acute GVHD only. The graft donor may have given rise to some T cells. Sample: PBMCs, taken after allogeneic stem cell transplant with posttransplant cyclophosphamide. The CDR3, as DNA: TGTGCCAGCAGGTCCCACAGGGGGCCGGATGAGCAGTTCTTC. This sequence encodes CASRSHRGPDEQFF.